The 30 T cell receptor beta chains below come from one sample, sequenced in a study of read filtering for tumor transcriptome and immune sequencing. From 300 to 450 ng of RNA, a library with molecular barcoded alpha/delta and beta/gamma adaptors was made. TCRdb ran MiXCR on the reads and lists one entry per CDR3 protein. The table lists tens of thousands of distinct CDR3 sequences, around 13% of them singletons. Material: a population of CD138-negative cells sorted from bone marrow. These receptors all come from a donor aged 40 or older with multiple myeloma.

The sample holds many counts of this clonotype. The chain couples TRBV24-1 to TRBJ2-1; D gene uncertain. Germline V gene lookup returns CDR1 KGHDR and CDR2 SFDVKD. The V gene lost 8 bases and the J gene lost 0 bases, with 10 bases spanning the gap. CDR3 length: 14 residues. The CDR3 reads CATNGIGSYNEQFF. CDR3 bases: TGTGCCACCAATGGGATTGGCTCCTACAATGAGCAGTTCTTC.

The J gene is TRBJ1-1, the V gene TRBV2, with 7 bases fitting TRBD1. Germline V CDR1 and CDR2: SNHLY, FYNNEI. V was clipped by 0 bases and J by 1 base; unmatched bases: 5. The CDR3 length is 16 residues. CDR3 DNA sequence: TGTGCCAGCAGTGAAGCAGTGACAGGGACGAACACTGAAGCTTTCTTT. Encoded protein: CASSEAVTGTNTEAFF.

Turning to this clonotype: One base away lies a much larger clone, so this may be a sequencing read error. V is TRBV30 and J is TRBJ1-5; no firm D call. CDR3 length: 13 residues. Germline CDR1 GTSNPN, CDR2 SVGIG (reference sequence). Deletions cut 1 base from V and 2 bases from J, with 6 bases between. In DNA form, the CDR3 reads TGTGCCTGGAGTGGCCAGGGCAATCAGCCCCAGCATTTT. Translated: CAWSGQGNQPQHF.

This clonotype was recorded many times. The genes are TRBV5-1 and TRBJ2-2; TRBD1 agrees at 8 bases. CDR1 and CDR2 (germline): SGHRS, YFSETQ. The length of the CDR3 is 16 residues. Losses at the gene ends were 4 bases for V and 1 base for J; bases not matched to a gene: 6. Here the CDR3 reads CASSRDGTGNTGELFF. The CDR3, as DNA: TGCGCCAGCAGCCGCGATGGGACAGGGAACACCGGGGAGCTGTTTTTT.

This clonotype was observed a few times. This chain connects TRBV27 to TRBJ1-5, with unresolved D. This CDR3 contains 16 residues. V lost 1 base and J lost 5, with 15 bases in between. From germline, CDR1 is MNHEY and CDR2 SMNVEV (reference sequence). The CDR3 region is CASSLLAPLEDQPQHF. The DNA of the CDR3 is TGTGCCAGCAGTTTATTGGCCCCACTAGAGGATCAGCCCCAGCATTTT.

In this sample, this clonotype turned up once. A much larger clone is a single base away; this may be a read error. The chain couples TRBV7-3 to TRBJ2-1; 9 bases agree with TRBD2. The CDR3 contains 16 residues. The germline V gene encodes CDR1 SGHTA and CDR2 FQGTGA. The CDR3: CASSHKALAGYNEQSF. For the CDR3, the DNA is TGTGCCAGCAGCCACAAAGCTCTAGCGGGATACAATGAGCAGTCCTTC.

This clonotype showed up just a few times. The chain links TRBV6-5 to TRBJ1-1, with a possible D match to TRBD1 (6 bases). Trimming cost V 4 bases and J 2 bases, with 14 bases left between them. Germline lookup yields CDR1 MNHEY and CDR2 SVGAGI. The CDR3 is 15 amino acids. The CDR3 region is CASSSGTHQNTEAFF. The CDR3 coding sequence is TGTGCCAGCAGTTCTGGGACACACCAAAACACTGAAGCTTTCTTT.

Ten or more counts support this clonotype. The rearrangement uses TRBV6-5 and TRBJ2-1, with D perhaps TRBD2 (6 bases). Germline V gene lookup returns CDR1 MNHEY and CDR2 SVGAGI. V lost 6 bases and J lost 14, with 17 bases in between. This CDR3 region has 12 residues. CDR3 region: CASREWGRSEFF. The DNA of the CDR3 is TGTGCCAGCAGGGAGTGGGGGAGGTCGGAGTTCTTC.

A remark on this clonotype: A much larger clonotype is one base distant, so this may be a read error. The chain joins TRBV6-2 or TRBV6-3 to TRBJ2-7; TRBD2 is a possible D gene (5 bases). CDR1 MNHEY and CDR2 SVGEGT come from the germline V gene. Trimming took 7 bases from V and 4 from J, leaving 17 bases between them. This CDR3 region has 14 residues. The CDR3 region has the DNA TGTGCCAGCATTAGAACCGAGGGCGTTTACGAGCAGTACTTC. Amino acid sequence: CASIRTEGVYEQYF.

This chain joins TRBV6-6 and TRBJ2-7, with TRBD1 as a possible D gene (6 bases). CDR3 size: 17 residues. Germline V lookup: CDR1 MNHNY, CDR2 SVGAGI (reference sequence). Trimming took 2 bases from V and 2 from J, leaving 19 bases between them. CDR3 in DNA: TGTGCCAGCAGTTACCTGAACAGGGTCACTAACACCTACGAGCAGTACTTC. It specifies CASSYLNRVTNTYEQYF.

Concerning this clonotype itself: This may be a read error: a much more frequent sequence differs by one nucleotide. The V and J genes are TRBV12-3 or TRBV12-4 and TRBJ2-3; 14 nucleotides line up with TRBD2. V lost 8 bases and J lost 4; bases outside the gene matches: 5. The CDR3 length is 15 residues. The CDR3 DNA reads TGTGCCAGCGGTATGGGACTAGCGGGAGCAGATACGCAGTATTTT. Translated, it gives CASGMGLAGADTQYF.

This clonotype was detected many times. The V and J genes are TRBV11-2 and TRBJ1-1; D remains ambiguous. The CDR3 runs to 15 residues. Trimming left V 5 bases short and J 4 bases short, with 17 bases between. Germline V gives CDR1 SGHAT, CDR2 FQNNGV. The DNA of the CDR3 is TGTGCCAGCAGCCCGACGGGTAAAGTAAGCACTGAAGCTTTCTTT. Its protein is CASSPTGKVSTEAFF.

This clonotype was seen a handful of times. This chain uses TRBV6-9 with TRBJ2-3; perhaps TRBD1 as D (6 bases). This CDR3 contains 17 residues. The germline V and J ends were trimmed by 5 bases and 2 bases, with 20 bases remaining between them. The germline CDR1 and CDR2 sequences are MNHGY and SVAAGI. The chain's CDR3 is CASSTETRDIYTDTQYF. In nucleotides, the CDR3 is TGTGCCAGCAGTACCGAAACCCGGGACATATACACAGATACGCAGTATTTT.

This clonotype was seen repeatedly, ten times or more. The chain links TRBV4-1 to TRBJ2-7; 8 positions match TRBD1. Germline V gene data show CDR1 as MGHRA and CDR2 as YSYEKL. CDR3 size: 15 residues. After removal of 3 bases from V and 2 bases from J, the junction contained 6 bases not matched to a gene. This chain's CDR3 is CASSQDRDRTYEQYF. CDR3 in DNA: TGCGCCAGCAGCCAGGACCGGGACAGGACCTACGAGCAGTACTTC.

At least ten counts were recorded for this clonotype. The chain is built from TRBV29-1 and TRBJ2-1; D gene uncertain. The length of the CDR3 is 13 residues. The V end lost 7 bases, the J end lost 2 bases, and 12 bases lay between the germline ends. Germline-derived CDR1 and CDR2 are SQVTM and ANQGSEA. The DNA of the CDR3 is TGCAGCGCTCCTAAACAGCCCTACAATGAGCAGTTCTTC. Encoded protein: CSAPKQPYNEQFF.

Many counts were recorded for this clonotype. The gene calls are TRBV15 and TRBJ2-1; 10 bases map to TRBD2. V shed 1 base, J shed 0 bases, and the junction held 3 bases outside the gene matches. This CDR3 region has 17 residues. CDR1 is LNHNV, CDR2 YYDKDF, per germline (reference sequence). This chain's CDR3 is CATSRGLAGGSYNEQFF. The CDR3 nucleotides are TGTGCCACCAGCAGAGGACTAGCGGGCGGCTCCTACAATGAGCAGTTCTTC.

As to this clonotype: Since a much larger clone is just one base distant, this may be a read error. The rearrangement joins TRBV5-1 to TRBJ2-7, with a weak D call TRBD2 (6 bases). V was shortened by 2 bases and J by 4 bases, with 19 bases between the two germline ends. CDR1 SGHRS and CDR2 YFSETQ come from the germline V gene. The CDR3 extends over 16 amino acids. In nucleotides, the CDR3 is TGCGCCAGCAGCTTCGCGGGACTTTCGTCCCAATACGAGCAGTACTTC. The encoded protein is CASSFAGLSSQYEQYF.

This clonotype was found many times. Germline and junction disagree at one end, which may indicate a read error. The chain is built from TRBV6-5 and TRBJ1-5; a possible D gene is TRBD1 (5 bases). This CDR3 has 14 amino acids. The V gene's germline CDR1 is MNHEY and CDR2 SVGAGI. Here the CDR3 DNA reads TGTGCTTCGGGGCCGACTTCACGCAATCGGCCCCAGCATTTT. It encodes CASGPTSRNRPQHF.

There are many counts of this clonotype. The rearrangement uses TRBV7-2 and TRBJ2-3; TRBD2 might be the D (6 bases). Germline CDR1 is SGHTA and CDR2 is FQGNSA. With 2 bases removed from V and 2 bases from J, the gap between germline ends came to 8 bases. This CDR3 region has 14 residues. The CDR3 reads CASSLRDFTDTQYF. The CDR3, as DNA: TGTGCCAGCAGCTTAAGGGACTTCACAGATACGCAGTATTTT.

This clonotype was found many times. The chain links TRBV29-1 to TRBJ2-7; the match to TRBD1 covers 11 bases. CDR3 length: 15 amino acids. V gave up 5 bases and J gave up 4 bases; unmatched junction bases: 10. Germline CDR1 SQVTM, CDR2 ANQGSEA. The CDR3 loop is CSVSGTGGPGYEQYF. In nucleotides, the CDR3 is TGCAGCGTTTCCGGGACAGGGGGACCGGGGTACGAGCAGTACTTC.

This clonotype was seen many times. The V gene is TRBV7-2, the J gene TRBJ2-7; perhaps TRBD2 as D (5 bases). The CDR3 has 15 amino acids. Germline CDR1 reads SGHTA; CDR2 reads FQGNSA. Trimming took 5 bases from V and 3 from J, leaving 17 bases between them. The DNA for the CDR3 is TGTGCCAGCAGCCGGCAGACTGGACTGATCTACGAGCAGTACTTC. This gives the protein CASSRQTGLIYEQYF.

This clonotype was detected ten times or more. This chain connects TRBV10-2 to TRBJ2-7, with 8 bases matching TRBD2. Germline V gene data show CDR1 as WSHSY and CDR2 as SAAADI. The V segment lost 1 base and the J segment 2 bases; nucleotides outside the gene matches: 1. This CDR3 region has 14 residues. CDR3: CASSEWRGAYEQYF. The CDR3 DNA reads as TGCGCCAGCAGTGAGTGGCGGGGGGCCTACGAGCAGTACTTC.

This clonotype was counted ten times or more. The chain links TRBV13 to TRBJ1-1; TRBD1 matches at 9 bases. CDR3 size: 17 residues. Germline V lookup: CDR1 PRHDT, CDR2 FYEKMQ (reference sequence). Trimming at V came to 4 bases and at J to 0 bases, leaving 9 bases not matched to a gene. CDR3 amino acids: CASSSFRDRVMNTEAFF. For the CDR3, the DNA is TGTGCCAGCAGCTCTTTTCGGGACAGGGTCATGAACACTGAAGCTTTCTTT.

This clonotype came up many times. The V gene is TRBV7-8, the J gene TRBJ2-7; 7 bases align to TRBD1. With V trimmed by 1 base and J by 3 bases, 12 bases remained unmatched. Germline V CDR1 and CDR2: SGHVS, FQNEAQ. The CDR3 has 17 residues. The CDR3 here is CASSLGLTGLGLYEQYF. DNA of the CDR3: TGTGCCAGCAGCTTAGGACTGACAGGGCTTGGTCTCTACGAGCAGTACTTC.

This clonotype was seen at least ten times. V usage is TRBV3-1 and J usage is TRBJ2-1; 8 nucleotides align to TRBD2. Germline V gene sequence: CDR1 LGHDT, CDR2 YNNKEL (reference sequence). The junction had 8 bases not matched to a gene; V was cut back by 1 base and J by 9 bases. There are 15 residues in the CDR3. CDR3 residues: CASSQGALAGGEQFF. The CDR3 DNA reads as TGTGCCAGCAGCCAAGGAGCTCTAGCGGGTGGTGAGCAGTTCTTC.

This clonotype showed up many times. This chain joins TRBV5-4 and TRBJ2-1; TRBD2 aligns across 7 bases. Trimming cost V 2 bases and J 5 bases; bases outside gene matches: 1. Germline V gene sequence: CDR1 SGHNT, CDR2 YYREEE (reference sequence). This CDR3 is built from 13 residues. The CDR3 protein is CASSFGTNNEQFF. The DNA of the CDR3 is TGTGCCAGCAGCTTCGGGACTAACAATGAGCAGTTCTTC.

V and J are TRBV19 and TRBJ2-7; 14 bases are shared with TRBD2. CDR1 and CDR2 (germline): LNHDA, SQIVND (reference sequence). The CDR3 extends over 16 amino acids. V shed 5 bases, J shed 3 bases, and the junction held 6 bases outside the gene matches. This chain's CDR3 is CASSSPGTSGSYEQYF. DNA of the CDR3: TGTGCCAGTAGTTCTCCTGGGACTAGCGGGAGCTACGAGCAGTACTTC.

The chain couples TRBV7-2 to TRBJ2-1, with a weak D call TRBD2 (7 bases). The V and J ends lost 3 bases and 8 bases respectively, with 14 bases between them. In germline, CDR1 is SGHTA, CDR2 FQGNSA. The CDR3 totals 14 residues. The CDR3 here is CASSLSRGADEQFF. The CDR3 DNA reads TGTGCCAGCAGCTTGAGTCGGGGGGCGGATGAGCAGTTCTTC.

This clonotype was seen a few times. The V call is TRBV24-1, the J call TRBJ2-2, with 7 bases identical to TRBD2. The length of the CDR3 is 14 residues. Germline V CDR1 and CDR2: KGHDR, SFDVKD. V lost 7 bases and J lost 5; bases outside the gene matches: 6. CDR3 region: CATRDSGRTGELFF. The CDR3 DNA sequence: TGTGCCACCAGGGACTCCGGGAGGACCGGGGAGCTGTTTTTT.

Remarks on this clonotype: A single base separates this from a much larger clone, so it may be a read error. The V gene is TRBV29-1, the J gene TRBJ2-7; possibly TRBD2 for D (5 bases). CDR1 and CDR2 from the germline V gene are SQVTM and ANQGSEA. V was cut by 3 bases and J by 5 bases, with 8 bases left in between. The CDR3 consists of 11 residues. This chain's CDR3 is CSVERVDEQYF. CDR3 DNA: TGCAGCGTTGAGAGGGTCGACGAGCAGTACTTC.